The rows below give T cell receptor beta chains drawn from one sample of a study of control samples from healthy donors and cancer patients. The protocol was immunoSEQ multiplex PCR, while the TCRdb copy is restricted to in-frame clones and leaves out a portion. Among about 96,000 clones listed, just over 90% were seen once. Sequences were obtained from blood. The receptor set was obtained from a young man in good health. The CDR3 runs from the conserved cysteine through the conserved F or W. A D gene is named only where the DNA matches it firmly. Clone size is stated in some rows and not others, as once, few, many or a class when expanded.

j_gene | abundance | d_gene | v_gene | CDR3nt | CDR3aa
TRBJ2-1 | NA | TRBD2 | TRBV4-1 | TGCGCCAGCAGGCGAAAGCCAGCTAGCGGGGTGGCAGATGAGCAGTTCTTC | CASRRKPASGVADEQFF
TRBJ1-5 | NA | NA | TRBV7-6 | TGTGCCAGCAGCTTAGGGGACGATCAGCCCCAGCATTTT | CASSLGDDQPQHF
TRBJ2-5 | NA | TRBD1 | TRBV7-2 | TGTGCCAGCAGACCGACAGGGGGCGTAGAGACCCAGTACTTC | CASRPTGGVETQYF
TRBJ2-7 | once | NA | TRBV6-5 | TGTGCCAGCAGTTACTCGGACAGATACGAGCAGTACTTC | CASSYSDRYEQYF
TRBJ2-5 | once | NA | TRBV5-4 | TGTGCCAGCAGCTCACAGGACCTGCGGACCCAGTACTTC | CASSSQDLRTQYF
TRBJ2-1 | NA | NA | TRBV7-8 | TGTGCCAGCAGGAGGGACACTAGCTCCTACAATGAGCAGTTCTTC | CASRRDTSSYNEQFF
TRBJ1-5 | NA | NA | TRBV7-9 | TGTGCCAGCAGCTCTCAGCATTTT | CASSSQHF
TRBJ2-1 | NA | NA | TRBV9 | TGTGCCAGCAGCGACTCTCCTTCCGGAGTCAATGAGCAGTTCTTC | CASSDSPSGVNEQFF
TRBJ1-2 | NA | TRBD1 | TRBV29-1 | TGCAGCGTTAAACCACAGGGGGCGCGGGGCTACACCTTC | CSVKPQGARGYTF
TRBJ1-1 | NA | NA | TRBV5-4 | TGTGCCAGCAGCCCCCGGGGCGGGTTCAGCATGAACACTGAAGCTTTCTTT | CASSPRGGFSMNTEAFF
TRBJ2-7 | NA | NA | TRBV11-3 | TGTGCCAGCAGCTTAGCTGAGGGATCCTACGAGCAGTACTTC | CASSLAEGSYEQYF
TRBJ2-1 | NA | TRBD1 | TRBV29-1 | TGCAGCGCGGGGACAGGGGTTGTTTATGAGCAGTTCTTC | CSAGTGVVYEQFF
TRBJ2-1 | NA | NA | TRBV19 | TGTGCCAGTAGTATCGGAGGGGGCTACTACAATGAGCAGTTCTTC | CASSIGGGYYNEQFF
TRBJ1-2 | few | NA | TRBV6-6 | TGTGCCAGCAGTTACTCGTTCCAGGCCAAGGGCTACACCTTC | CASSYSFQAKGYTF
TRBJ1-2 | NA | NA | TRBV2 | TGTGCCAGCAGTGACGGAGGCAACGATGGCTACACCTTC | CASSDGGNDGYTF
TRBJ2-1 | NA | TRBD2 | TRBV4-1 | TGCGCCAGCAGCCAACGGGGGGGCCGAAATGAGCAGTTCTTC | CASSQRGGRNEQFF
TRBJ1-6 | NA | NA | TRBV7-2 | TGTGCCAGCAGCTTCAGACCGACAGCACATAATTCACCCCTCCACTTT | CASSFRPTAHNSPLHF
TRBJ2-5 | NA | NA | TRBV7-3 | TGTGCCAGCAGCCCAACTCCTACTTTGGGGCCGGAGACCCAGTACTTC | CASSPTPTLGPETQYF
TRBJ1-6 | NA | NA | TRBV6-5 | TGTGCCAGCCGATCTGGGCTCGGGTCACCCCTCCACTTT | CASRSGLGSPLHF
TRBJ1-1 | NA | TRBD1 | TRBV6-1 | TGTGCCAGCAGTGAAACCTTGGACAGGGCTGAAGCTTTCTTT | CASSETLDRAEAFF
TRBJ2-2 | once | NA | TRBV6-5 | TGTGCCAGCAGCACCGGGGAGCTGTTTTTT | CASSTGELFF
TRBJ1-1 | NA | TRBD1 | TRBV6-5 | TGTGCCAGCAGTATCAAGACAGGGGTTTGGCAAGCTTTCTTT | CASSIKTGVWQAFF
TRBJ2-3 | NA | TRBD1 | TRBV6-5 | TGTGCCAGCAGCAGGGGGACAGGGGAAGATACGCAGTATTTT | CASSRGTGEDTQYF
TRBJ1-5 | NA | NA | TRBV29-1 | TGCAGCGTTGCCCAAAATAGCAATCAGCCCCAGCATTTT | CSVAQNSNQPQHF
TRBJ2-7 | NA | TRBD2 | TRBV6-5 | TGTGCCAGCAGTTTCGGCGGGGGGGGATACGAGCAGTACTTC | CASSFGGGGYEQYF
TRBJ1-4 | NA | NA | TRBV5-1 | TGCGCCAGCAGCTTGGTACAGGGTAATGAAAAACTGTTTTTT | CASSLVQGNEKLFF
TRBJ2-7 | NA | TRBD1 | TRBV5-5 | TGTGCCAGCAGCTTGGCGGCAGGGGGTCTCCTTTACGCGACCTACGAGCAGTACTTC | CASSLAAGGLLYATYEQYF
TRBJ1-6 | few | NA | TRBV4-1 | TGCGCCAGCAGCCACCCGGGCAGGGTTGATTCACCCCTCCACTTT | CASSHPGRVDSPLHF
TRBJ1-4 | NA | NA | TRBV13 | TGTGCCAGCAAACACGGGGTTGGCGAAAAACTGTTTTTT | CASKHGVGEKLFF
TRBJ1-1 | NA | NA | TRBV5-6 | TGTGCCAGCAGCTTAGCCGGGAACACTGAAGCTTTCTTT | CASSLAGNTEAFF
TRBJ2-2 | NA | NA | TRBV4-1 | TGCGCCAGCAGCCAAGGCCGAGGGAGTGGCACCGGGGAGCTGTTTTTT | CASSQGRGSGTGELFF
TRBJ2-5 | NA | TRBD1 | TRBV18 | TGTGCCAGCTCACCACCCCGTTCGGCAGGGGGCTTTGGGACCCAGTACTTC | CASSPPRSAGGFGTQYF